This T cell receptor (beta chain) comes out of a study of T-cell reconstitution after alpha-beta-depleted transplantation in children. This sample's TCRbeta library carried unique molecular identifier barcodes. TCRdb fed the PCR reads into MiXCR, producing one record per CDR3 protein. The sample carries roughly 100,000 distinct CDR3 sequences, roughly 7.6% recorded once. Germline V lookup: CDR1 SGHKS, CDR2 YYEKEE (reference sequence). The CDR3 runs to 15 residues. Deletions cut 2 bases from V and 0 bases from J, with 12 bases between. Here the sequenced sample was PBMCs, taken before TCRalphabeta/CD19-depleted stem cell transplant. The rearrangement uses TRBV5-5 and TRBJ2-7, with D possibly matching TRBD2 (5 bases). The sequence was obtained from a boy younger than 10 with acute lymphoblastic leukemia, due to receive a stem cell transplant. The DNA for the CDR3 is TGTGCCAGCAGCTTCCGGACGGGGAGCTCCTACGAGCAGTACTTC. Its protein is CASSFRTGSSYEQYF.